This T cell receptor beta chain came from a study of shared clonotypes between healthy human individuals. The assay was immunoSEQ multiplex PCR, and TCRdb's table has in-frame clones only and misses some. The profile shows 2 million to 2.5 million clones, around 95% of them singletons. V was trimmed by 5 bases and J by 1 base, leaving 8 bases between them. Germline CDR1 SGHAT, CDR2 FQNNGV. The CDR3 length is 13 residues. The sequence derives from a man aged 18 to 30 in good health. The source material was naive CD4+ T cells sorted from blood. Described subset: CD45RA+ positively selected. V and J are TRBV11-2 and TRBJ1-1, with D maybe TRBD1 (6 bases). The CDR3 DNA reads as TGTGCCAGCAGCCAGACAGGGAACACTGAAGCTTTCTTT. Protein product: CASSQTGNTEAFF.